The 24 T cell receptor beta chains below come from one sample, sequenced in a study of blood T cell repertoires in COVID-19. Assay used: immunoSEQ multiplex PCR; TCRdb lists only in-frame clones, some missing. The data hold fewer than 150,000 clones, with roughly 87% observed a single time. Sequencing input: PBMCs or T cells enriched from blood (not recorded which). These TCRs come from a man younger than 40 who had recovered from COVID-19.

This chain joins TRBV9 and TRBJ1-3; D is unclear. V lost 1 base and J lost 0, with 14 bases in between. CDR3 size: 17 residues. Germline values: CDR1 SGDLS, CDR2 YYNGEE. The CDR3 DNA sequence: TGTGCCAGCAGCGTATACCCCGAGAATGCCTCTGGAAACACCATATATTTT. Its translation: CASSVYPENASGNTIYF.

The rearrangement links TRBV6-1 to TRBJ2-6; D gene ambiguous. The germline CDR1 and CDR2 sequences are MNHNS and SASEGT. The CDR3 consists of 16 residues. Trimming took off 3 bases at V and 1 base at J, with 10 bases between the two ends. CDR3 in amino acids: CASSEGRSSGANVLTF. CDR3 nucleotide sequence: TGTGCCAGCAGTGAGGGTCGGAGTTCTGGGGCCAACGTCCTGACTTTC.

CDR3 sequence: CASSEGQGFENSPLHF. Written as DNA, the CDR3 is TGCGCCAGCAGCGAAGGACAGGGGTTTGAGAATTCACCCCTCCACTTT. The chain carries TRBV5-1 and TRBJ1-6, with TRBD1 identical over 9 bases. V lost 4 bases to trimming and J lost 7 bases; unmatched junction nucleotides: 9. CDR1 and CDR2 (germline): SGHRS, YFSETQ. The CDR3 runs to 16 residues.

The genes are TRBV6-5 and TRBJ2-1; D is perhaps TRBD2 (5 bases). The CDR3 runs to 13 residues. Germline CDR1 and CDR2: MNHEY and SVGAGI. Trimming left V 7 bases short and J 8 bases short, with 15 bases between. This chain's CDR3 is CASTPRGVHEQFF. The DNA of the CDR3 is TGTGCCAGCACCCCCCGGGGAGTCCATGAGCAGTTCTTC.

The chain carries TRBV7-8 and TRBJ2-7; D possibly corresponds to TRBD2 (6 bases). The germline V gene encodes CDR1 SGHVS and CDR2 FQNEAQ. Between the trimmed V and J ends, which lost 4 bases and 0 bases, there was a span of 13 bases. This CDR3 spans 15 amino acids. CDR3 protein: CASSSERASSYEQYV. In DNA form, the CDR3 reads TGTGCCAGCAGCTCCGAGCGGGCAAGCTCCTACGAGCAGTACGTC.

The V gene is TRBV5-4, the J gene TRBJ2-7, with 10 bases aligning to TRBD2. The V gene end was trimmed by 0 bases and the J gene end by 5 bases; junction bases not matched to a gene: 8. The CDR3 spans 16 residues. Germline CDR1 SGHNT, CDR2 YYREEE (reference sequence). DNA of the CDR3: TGTGCCAGCAGCTTGGCGCTAGCGGGAGTCTTGAACGAGCAGTACTTC. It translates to CASSLALAGVLNEQYF.

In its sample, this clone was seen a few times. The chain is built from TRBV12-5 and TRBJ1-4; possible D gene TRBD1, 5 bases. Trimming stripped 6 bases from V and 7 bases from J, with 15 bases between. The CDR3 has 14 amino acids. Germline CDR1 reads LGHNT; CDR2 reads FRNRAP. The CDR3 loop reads CASGFGAKGEKLFF. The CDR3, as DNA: TGTGCTAGTGGGTTTGGGGCAAAGGGTGAAAAACTGTTTTTT.

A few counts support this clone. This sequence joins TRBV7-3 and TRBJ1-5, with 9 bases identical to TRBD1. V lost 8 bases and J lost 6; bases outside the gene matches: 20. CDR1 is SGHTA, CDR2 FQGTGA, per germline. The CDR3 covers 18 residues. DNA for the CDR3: TGTGCCAGCGACTTACCGGGACAGGGTGGTCTCAAGAGTCAGCCCCAGCATTTT. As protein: CASDLPGQGGLKSQPQHF.

In nucleotides, the CDR3 is TGCAGCGTTCCGGACAGGGGAAGTAACACCGGGGAGCTGTTTTTT. Amino acid sequence: CSVPDRGSNTGELFF. J is TRBJ2-2 and V is TRBV29-1; 9 nucleotides align to TRBD1. Unmatched junction bases numbered 6, after V lost 5 bases and J lost 2 bases. From germline, CDR1 is SQVTM and CDR2 ANQGSEA. There are 15 residues in the CDR3.

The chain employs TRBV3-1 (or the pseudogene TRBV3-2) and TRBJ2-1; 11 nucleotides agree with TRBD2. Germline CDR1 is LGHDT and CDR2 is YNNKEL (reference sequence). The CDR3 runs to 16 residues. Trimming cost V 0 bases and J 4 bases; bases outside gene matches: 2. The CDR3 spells CASSQDASGRYNEQFF. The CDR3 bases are TGTGCCAGCAGCCAAGATGCTAGCGGGAGGTACAATGAGCAGTTCTTC.

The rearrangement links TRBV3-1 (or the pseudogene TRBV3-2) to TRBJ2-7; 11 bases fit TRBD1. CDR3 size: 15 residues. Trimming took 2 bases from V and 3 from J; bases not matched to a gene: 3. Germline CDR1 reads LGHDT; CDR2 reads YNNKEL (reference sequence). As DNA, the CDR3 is TGTGCCAGCAGCCAAACCGGGACAGGGGGCTACGAGCAGTACTTC. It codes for CASSQTGTGGYEQYF.

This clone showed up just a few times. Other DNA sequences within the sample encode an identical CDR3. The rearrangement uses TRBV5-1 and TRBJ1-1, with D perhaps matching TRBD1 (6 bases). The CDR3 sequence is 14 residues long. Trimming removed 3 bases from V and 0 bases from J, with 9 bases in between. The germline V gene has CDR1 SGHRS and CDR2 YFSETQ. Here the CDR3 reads CASSSRGMNTEAFF. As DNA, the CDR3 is TGCGCCAGCAGCTCCAGGGGTATGAACACTGAAGCTTTCTTT.

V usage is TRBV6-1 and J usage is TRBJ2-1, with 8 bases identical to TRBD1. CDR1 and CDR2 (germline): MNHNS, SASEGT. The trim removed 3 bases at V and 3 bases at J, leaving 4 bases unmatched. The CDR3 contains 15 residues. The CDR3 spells CASSDGTGRYNEQFF. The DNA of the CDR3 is TGTGCCAGCAGTGACGGGACAGGCCGCTACAATGAGCAGTTCTTC.

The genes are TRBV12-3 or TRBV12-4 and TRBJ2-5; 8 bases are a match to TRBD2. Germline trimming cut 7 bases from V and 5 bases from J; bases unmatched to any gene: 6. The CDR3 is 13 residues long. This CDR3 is CASKLAAGETQYF. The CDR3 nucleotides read TGTGCCAGCAAACTAGCGGCGGGGGAGACCCAGTACTTC.

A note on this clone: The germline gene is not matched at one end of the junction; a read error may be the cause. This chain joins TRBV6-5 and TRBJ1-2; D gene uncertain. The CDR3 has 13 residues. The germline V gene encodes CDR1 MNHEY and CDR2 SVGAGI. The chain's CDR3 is CASRELPRLGYTF. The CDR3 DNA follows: TGCGCTAGTAGGGAGCTCCCAAGGTTGGGCTACACCTTC.

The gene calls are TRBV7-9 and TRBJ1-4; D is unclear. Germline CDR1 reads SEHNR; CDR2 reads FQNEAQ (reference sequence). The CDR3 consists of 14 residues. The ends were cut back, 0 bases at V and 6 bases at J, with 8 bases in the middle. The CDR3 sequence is CASSLAAEDEKLFF. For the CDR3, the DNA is TGTGCCAGCAGCTTAGCGGCAGAGGATGAAAAACTGTTTTTT.

This CDR3 reads CASSSGQGAYNEQFF. The CDR3 DNA reads as TGCGCCAGCAGCTCCGGACAGGGGGCTTACAATGAGCAGTTCTTC. J is TRBJ2-1 and V is TRBV5-1; TRBD1 matches 11 bases. The CDR3 consists of 15 residues. Germline V gene sequence: CDR1 SGHRS, CDR2 YFSETQ. The J segment lost 4 bases and the V segment lost 3 bases, leaving 3 bases of the junction unmatched.

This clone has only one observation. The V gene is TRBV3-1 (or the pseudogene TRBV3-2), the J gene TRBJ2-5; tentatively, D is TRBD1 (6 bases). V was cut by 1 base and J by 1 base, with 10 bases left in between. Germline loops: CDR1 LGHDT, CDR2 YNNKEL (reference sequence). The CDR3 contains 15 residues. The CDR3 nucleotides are TGTGCCAGCAGCCAAGGGCAGGGGCCCCAAGAGACCCAGTACTTC. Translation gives CASSQGQGPQETQYF.

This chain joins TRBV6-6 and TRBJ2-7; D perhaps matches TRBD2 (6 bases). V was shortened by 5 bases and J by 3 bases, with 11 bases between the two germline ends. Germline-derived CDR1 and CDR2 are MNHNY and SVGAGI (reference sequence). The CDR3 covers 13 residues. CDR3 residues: CASSLRRGYEQYF. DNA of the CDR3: TGTGCCAGCAGTCTCAGGAGGGGCTACGAGCAGTACTTC.

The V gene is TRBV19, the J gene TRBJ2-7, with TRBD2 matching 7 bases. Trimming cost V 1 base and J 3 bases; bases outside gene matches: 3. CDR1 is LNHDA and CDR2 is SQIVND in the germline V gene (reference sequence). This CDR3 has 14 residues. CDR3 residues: CASSIAGLDYEQYF. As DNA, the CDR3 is TGTGCCAGTAGTATAGCCGGACTAGACTACGAGCAGTACTTC. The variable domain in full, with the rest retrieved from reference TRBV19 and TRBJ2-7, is DGGITQSPKYLFRKEGQNVTLSCEQNLNHDAMYWYRQDPGQGLRLIYYSQIVNDFQKGDIAEGYSVSREKKESFPLTVTSAQKNPTAFYLCASSIAGLDYEQYFGPGTRLTVT.

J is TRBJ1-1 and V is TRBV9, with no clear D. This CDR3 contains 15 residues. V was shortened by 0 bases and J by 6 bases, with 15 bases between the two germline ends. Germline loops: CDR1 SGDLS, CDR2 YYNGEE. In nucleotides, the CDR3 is TGTGCCAGCAGCGTAGCCTCAGATTCGAGGGCTGAAGCTTTCTTT. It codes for CASSVASDSRAEAFF.

CDR3: CASSRGVGEQYV. The CDR3 DNA follows: TGTGCCAGCAGTCGGGGTGTCGGCGAGCAGTACGTC. The rearrangement uses TRBV6-5 and TRBJ2-7, with D perhaps matching TRBD2 (5 bases). The V end lost 5 bases, the J end lost 6 bases, and 11 bases lay between the germline ends. CDR3 length: 12 residues. Germline V gene lookup returns CDR1 MNHEY and CDR2 SVGAGI.

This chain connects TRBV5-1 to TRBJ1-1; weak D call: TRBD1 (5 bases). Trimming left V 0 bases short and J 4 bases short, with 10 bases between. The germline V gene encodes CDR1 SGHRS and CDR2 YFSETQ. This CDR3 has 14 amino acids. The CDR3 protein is CASSLGGGGTEAFF. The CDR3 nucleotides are TGCGCCAGCAGCTTGGGCGGGGGTGGCACTGAAGCTTTCTTT.

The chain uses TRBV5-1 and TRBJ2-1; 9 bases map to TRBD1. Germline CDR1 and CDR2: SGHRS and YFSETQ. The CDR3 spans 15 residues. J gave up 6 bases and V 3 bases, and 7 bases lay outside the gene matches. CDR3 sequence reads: CASSSIGQGTNEQFF. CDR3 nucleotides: TGCGCCAGCAGCTCAATCGGACAGGGGACCAATGAGCAGTTCTTC.